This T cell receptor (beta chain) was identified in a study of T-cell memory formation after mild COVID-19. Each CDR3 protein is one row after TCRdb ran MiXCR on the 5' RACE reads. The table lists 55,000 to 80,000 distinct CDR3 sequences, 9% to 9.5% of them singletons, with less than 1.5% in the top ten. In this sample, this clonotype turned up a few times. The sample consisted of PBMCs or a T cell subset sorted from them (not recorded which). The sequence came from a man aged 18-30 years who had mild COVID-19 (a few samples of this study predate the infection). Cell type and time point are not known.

This CDR3 is CSAMTSGGDLETQYF. The CDR3, as DNA: TGCAGTGCTATGACTAGCGGGGGCGACCTCGAGACCCAGTACTTC. V usage is TRBV20-1 and J usage is TRBJ2-5; 12 positions match TRBD2. This CDR3 has 15 amino acids. CDR1 and CDR2 (germline): DFQATT, SNEGSKA (reference sequence). V dropped 4 bases and J dropped 5; count of bases not matched to a gene: 8.